The rows below give T cell receptor beta chains drawn from one sample of a study of T cells in Graves' hyperthyroidism and ophthalmopathy. MiXCR was run by TCRdb on the multiplex PCR reads, yielding one entry per CDR3 protein. The sample has approximately 320,000 distinct CDR3 sequences; roughly 17% are singletons. The sample comprised blood. The receptors here all came from a man aged 25 to 45 with Graves' hyperthyroidism. The CDR3 runs from the conserved cysteine through the conserved F or W. The order of the fields is J gene, D gene, clone size, V gene, CDR3 DNA, CDR3 protein. A D gene is named only where the DNA matches it firmly. Only part of the rows carry a size: once, few, many, or a class if the clone is expanded.

j_call: TRBJ1-1
d_call: -
clone_size: -
v_call: TRBV6-1
cdr3_nt: TGTGCCAGCAGTCGCGTAAAGGGTGGTGAAGCTTTCTTT
cdr3_aa: CASSRVKGGEAFF

j_call: TRBJ2-1
d_call: TRBD2
clone_size: -
v_call: TRBV29-1
cdr3_nt: TGCAGCGTCTCTGGGACTAGCGGGAGACAATACAATGAGCAGTTCTTC
cdr3_aa: CSVSGTSGRQYNEQFF

j_call: TRBJ2-5
d_call: -
clone_size: -
v_call: TRBV27
cdr3_nt: TGTGCCAGCAGTTACCGGGAATCGTCCTTGTACTTC
cdr3_aa: CASSYRESSLYF

j_call: TRBJ2-3
d_call: -
clone_size: many
v_call: TRBV3-1
cdr3_nt: TGTGCCAGCAGCCAAGAGAGAGGGGATACGCAGTATTTT
cdr3_aa: CASSQERGDTQYF

j_call: TRBJ1-1
d_call: TRBD1
clone_size: -
v_call: TRBV18
cdr3_nt: TGTGCCAGCTCACCACGTGGGACAGGGGGCCGTAGGACTGAAGCTTTCTTT
cdr3_aa: CASSPRGTGGRRTEAFF

j_call: TRBJ1-2
d_call: -
clone_size: many
v_call: TRBV7-9
cdr3_nt: TGTGCCAGCAACCATCGAGGGCCTTACTATGGCTACACCTTC
cdr3_aa: CASNHRGPYYGYTF

j_call: TRBJ1-6
d_call: TRBD1
clone_size: many
v_call: TRBV28
cdr3_nt: TGTGCCAGCAGAAATTGGGGGGGACAGGAAGGATCACCCCTCCACTTT
cdr3_aa: CASRNWGGQEGSPLHF

j_call: TRBJ1-2
d_call: -
clone_size: -
v_call: TRBV5-6
cdr3_nt: TGTGCCAGCAGCTTGGACAGGGCGAACTATGGCTACACCTTC
cdr3_aa: CASSLDRANYGYTF

j_call: TRBJ2-7
d_call: TRBD2
clone_size: -
v_call: TRBV28
cdr3_nt: TGTGCCAGCAGTTCTTTAGCGGGCTCCCTCTCCTACGAGCAGTACTTC
cdr3_aa: CASSSLAGSLSYEQYF

j_call: TRBJ2-3
d_call: -
clone_size: -
v_call: TRBV14
cdr3_nt: TGTGCCAGCAGCCAAGATAGCGCGAGGTCAGATACGCAGTATTTT
cdr3_aa: CASSQDSARSDTQYF

j_call: TRBJ2-3
d_call: TRBD2
clone_size: many
v_call: TRBV4-1
cdr3_nt: TGCGCCAGCAGCCAACGTCCCGGGACTAGCGGGAGTTTCCCAGATACGCAGTATTTT
cdr3_aa: CASSQRPGTSGSFPDTQYF

j_call: TRBJ1-3
d_call: TRBD1
clone_size: -
v_call: TRBV19
cdr3_nt: TGTGCCACCGCACCGGACAGGTCTGGAAACACCATATATTTT
cdr3_aa: CATAPDRSGNTIYF

j_call: TRBJ1-1
d_call: -
clone_size: few
v_call: TRBV7-2
cdr3_nt: TGTGCCAGCAGCTTTCAGGGCTCTGAAGCTTTCTTT
cdr3_aa: CASSFQGSEAFF

j_call: TRBJ2-7
d_call: -
clone_size: many
v_call: TRBV20-1
cdr3_nt: TGCAGTGCTAGTCCCCCAGGTTTTTCATCCTACGAGCAGTACTTC
cdr3_aa: CSASPPGFSSYEQYF

j_call: TRBJ1-3
d_call: -
clone_size: -
v_call: TRBV20-1
cdr3_nt: TGCAGTGCTAGAGTTACAGAGGGAAACACCATATATTTT
cdr3_aa: CSARVTEGNTIYF

j_call: TRBJ2-1
d_call: TRBD1
clone_size: many
v_call: TRBV28
cdr3_nt: TGTGCCAGCAGTATAATACAGGGGGCGAGGTATGAGCAGTTCTTC
cdr3_aa: CASSIIQGARYEQFF

j_call: TRBJ1-2
d_call: TRBD1
clone_size: once
v_call: TRBV12-3/TRBV12-4
cdr3_nt: TGTGCCAGCAGCACCGGGACAGTTAGTGGCTACACCTTC
cdr3_aa: CASSTGTVSGYTF

j_call: TRBJ2-5
d_call: TRBD2
clone_size: many
v_call: TRBV20-1
cdr3_nt: TGCAGTGCTAGGGGGACTAGCGGGAGACAAGAGACCCAGTACTTC
cdr3_aa: CSARGTSGRQETQYF

j_call: TRBJ2-7
d_call: TRBD2
clone_size: many
v_call: TRBV20-1
cdr3_nt: TGCAGTGCGACTGCCGGGACTAGTCCACTCTACGAGCAGTACTTC
cdr3_aa: CSATAGTSPLYEQYF

j_call: TRBJ2-7
d_call: TRBD1
clone_size: few
v_call: TRBV10-3
cdr3_nt: TGTGCCACCGCCGAAGGACAGGACGAGCAGTACTTC
cdr3_aa: CATAEGQDEQYF

j_call: TRBJ2-3
d_call: -
clone_size: many
v_call: TRBV3-1
cdr3_nt: TGTGCCAGCAGCCAAGGACAATTGAGCACAGATACGCAGTATTTT
cdr3_aa: CASSQGQLSTDTQYF

j_call: TRBJ2-1
d_call: TRBD2
clone_size: many
v_call: TRBV3-1
cdr3_nt: TGTGCCAGCAGCCCACTCATTTGGGAGGGGGAGCAGTTCTTC
cdr3_aa: CASSPLIWEGEQFF

j_call: TRBJ2-5
d_call: TRBD2
clone_size: many
v_call: TRBV7-2
cdr3_nt: TGTGCCAGCAGCTTAGTTGGGCCGGGGGGAGGAGAGACCCAGTACTTC
cdr3_aa: CASSLVGPGGGETQYF

j_call: TRBJ1-1
d_call: -
clone_size: many
v_call: TRBV11-2
cdr3_nt: TGTGCCAGCAGCTTTCAGGGAGGTGAAGCTTTCTTT
cdr3_aa: CASSFQGGEAFF

j_call: TRBJ2-7
d_call: -
clone_size: -
v_call: TRBV20-1
cdr3_nt: TGCAGTGTATTGAGTGGCGGCTCCTACGAGCAGTACTTC
cdr3_aa: CSVLSGGSYEQYF

j_call: TRBJ2-3
d_call: -
clone_size: few
v_call: TRBV29-1
cdr3_nt: TGCAGCGTGGAAGGTTCCTCAGATACGCAGTATTTT
cdr3_aa: CSVEGSSDTQYF

j_call: TRBJ2-7
d_call: TRBD2
clone_size: many
v_call: TRBV12-3/TRBV12-4
cdr3_nt: TGTGCCAGCAGGCGGGGACTAGCGGCCTCCGAGCAGTACTTC
cdr3_aa: CASRRGLAASEQYF

j_call: TRBJ2-3
d_call: -
clone_size: many
v_call: TRBV20-1
cdr3_nt: TGCAGTGCTAGGGGGTGGCGGGAAATAACAGATACGCAGTATTTT
cdr3_aa: CSARGWREITDTQYF

j_call: TRBJ2-2
d_call: TRBD2
clone_size: many
v_call: TRBV28
cdr3_nt: TGTGCCAGCAGTCCCTTAGCGGGAGGTTCGGCCGGGGAGCTGTTTTTT
cdr3_aa: CASSPLAGGSAGELFF

j_call: TRBJ2-5
d_call: TRBD2
clone_size: -
v_call: TRBV7-9
cdr3_nt: TGTGCCAGCAGGCAGTCCTCGGGAGGGCCCGTGGAGACCCAGTACTTC
cdr3_aa: CASRQSSGGPVETQYF

j_call: TRBJ2-7
d_call: -
clone_size: once
v_call: TRBV11-1
cdr3_nt: TGCGCCAGCAGCCTGGGAGTTTTCGGGAGCTCCTACGAGCAGTACTTC
cdr3_aa: CASSLGVFGSSYEQYF

j_call: TRBJ2-3
d_call: -
clone_size: many
v_call: TRBV20-1
cdr3_nt: TGCAGTGCTGTGGACAGAACAGATACGCAGTATTTT
cdr3_aa: CSAVDRTDTQYF

j_call: TRBJ2-3
d_call: TRBD1
clone_size: few
v_call: TRBV24-1
cdr3_nt: TGTGCCACCAGCGAAAATGGACAGGGTATCCGCACAGATACGCAGTATTTT
cdr3_aa: CATSENGQGIRTDTQYF

j_call: TRBJ2-7
d_call: -
clone_size: many
v_call: TRBV3-1
cdr3_nt: TGTGCCAGCAGCCAAGATGCTGGACTTGGGGAGCAGTACTTC
cdr3_aa: CASSQDAGLGEQYF

j_call: TRBJ2-2
d_call: TRBD2
clone_size: -
v_call: TRBV3-1
cdr3_nt: TGTGCCAGCAGCCAAGGTCGTGGACTAGCGGGAGAAAGGCGCACCGGGGAGCTGTTTTTT
cdr3_aa: CASSQGRGLAGERRTGELFF

j_call: TRBJ1-2
d_call: -
clone_size: few
v_call: TRBV6-1
cdr3_nt: TGTGCCAGCAGGGCCATGGGGGCGAACTATGGCTACACCTTC
cdr3_aa: CASRAMGANYGYTF

j_call: TRBJ2-1
d_call: TRBD2
clone_size: many
v_call: TRBV11-2
cdr3_nt: TGTGCCAGCAGCTTAGATCACAGGGAAACGGGAGGGCCAAACAATGAGCAGTTCTTC
cdr3_aa: CASSLDHRETGGPNNEQFF

j_call: TRBJ1-1
d_call: -
clone_size: -
v_call: TRBV30
cdr3_nt: TGTGCCTGGAGTGTACGGGGGGGGGCTTTCTTT
cdr3_aa: CAWSVRGGAFF

j_call: TRBJ1-2
d_call: -
clone_size: many
v_call: TRBV15
cdr3_nt: TGTGCCACCAGCAGAGATCTGGGATTTAAACGGGATGGCTACACCTTC
cdr3_aa: CATSRDLGFKRDGYTF

j_call: TRBJ1-5
d_call: -
clone_size: many
v_call: TRBV20-1
cdr3_nt: TGCAGTGCTGCTACAGCGTATAGCAATCAGCCCCAGCATTTT
cdr3_aa: CSAATAYSNQPQHF

j_call: TRBJ2-5
d_call: TRBD2
clone_size: few
v_call: TRBV7-8
cdr3_nt: TGTGCCAGCAGCTTAGCCCTCCAGCGAGCGGGGTCACAAGAGACCCAGTACTTC
cdr3_aa: CASSLALQRAGSQETQYF

j_call: TRBJ2-1
d_call: -
clone_size: many
v_call: TRBV27
cdr3_nt: TGTGCCAGCAGTTTAACTGAGATCAATGAGCAGTTCTTC
cdr3_aa: CASSLTEINEQFF